This T cell receptor (beta chain) is drawn from a study of OX40 agonist ivuxolimab in advanced cancers. TCRdb's table, derived via immunoSEQ multiplex PCR, lists solely in-frame clones and lacks some. Of around 100,000 clones listed, just over 90% are singletons. Germline V gene sequence: CDR1 SGHTA, CDR2 FQGNSA. The CDR3 sequence is 17 residues long. Trimming took 2 bases from V and 2 from J; bases not matched to a gene: 8. The starting material was CD4+ or CD8+ T cells sorted from blood, obtained in a trial of the OX40 agonist ivuxolimab. This TCR was sampled from an adult with an advanced solid tumor such as melanoma, head and neck, liver or kidney cancer. The genes are TRBV7-2 and TRBJ2-5; 10 nucleotides match TRBD2. The CDR3: CASSLTPWTSGQETQYF. In DNA form, the CDR3 reads TGTGCCAGCAGCTTAACCCCATGGACTAGCGGACAAGAGACCCAGTACTTC.